This T cell receptor beta chain was sequenced during a study of blood T cell repertoires in COVID-19. Overall study: T cells, B-cell-depleted T cells, or PBMCs provided the cDNA or gDNA that served as material.

Per the study methods: The assay estimated nucleated cells by amplifying reference gene primers. The table came from immunoSEQ multiplex PCR; TCRdb's copy has only in-frame clones and leaves some out. V and J calls and clone size are those listed in that table; D and trimming were worked out from the DNA. The sample has under 150,000 clones; less than 80% are singletons. The CDR3 is 14 amino acids. V gave up 6 bases and J gave up 2 bases; unmatched junction bases: 5. Looked up from germline, CDR1 is LNHDA and CDR2 is SQIVND (reference sequence). This clone was counted between two and nine times. The sample taken for sequencing was peripheral blood. The genes are TRBV19 and TRBJ2-7; the match to TRBD1 covers 9 bases. The sequence was collected from a woman of 80 years or more with active or convalescent COVID-19. The CDR3 region has the DNA TGTGCCAGTAGCTTCGGGACAGGGCCCTACGAGCAGTACTTC. Translating gives CASSFGTGPYEQYF.